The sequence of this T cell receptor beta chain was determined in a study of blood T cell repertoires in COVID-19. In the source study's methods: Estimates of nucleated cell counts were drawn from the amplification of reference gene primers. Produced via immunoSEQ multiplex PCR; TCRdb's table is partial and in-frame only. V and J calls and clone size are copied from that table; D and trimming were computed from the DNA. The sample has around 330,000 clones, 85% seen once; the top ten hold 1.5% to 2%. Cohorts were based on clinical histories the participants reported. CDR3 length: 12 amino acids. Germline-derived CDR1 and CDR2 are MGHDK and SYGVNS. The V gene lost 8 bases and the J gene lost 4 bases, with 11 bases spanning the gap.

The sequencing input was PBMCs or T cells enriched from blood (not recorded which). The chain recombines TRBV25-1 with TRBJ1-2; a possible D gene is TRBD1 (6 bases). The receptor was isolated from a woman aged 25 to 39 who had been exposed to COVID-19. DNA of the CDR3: TGTGCCAGCCAAGGACAGTCCTATGGCTACACCTTC. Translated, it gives CASQGQSYGYTF.